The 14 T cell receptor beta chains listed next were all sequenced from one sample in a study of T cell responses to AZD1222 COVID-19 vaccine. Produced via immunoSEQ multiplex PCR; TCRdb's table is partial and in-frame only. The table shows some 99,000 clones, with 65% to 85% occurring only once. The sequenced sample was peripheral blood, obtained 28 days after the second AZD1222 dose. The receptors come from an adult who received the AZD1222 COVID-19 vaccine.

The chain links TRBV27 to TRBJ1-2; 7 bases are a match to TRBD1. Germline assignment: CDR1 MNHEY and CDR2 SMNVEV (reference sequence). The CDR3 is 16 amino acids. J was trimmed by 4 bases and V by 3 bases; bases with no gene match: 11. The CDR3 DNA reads TGTGCCAGCAGTTTTGGGGCAGAGACAGGGCGCTATGGCTACACCTTC. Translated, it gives CASSFGAETGRYGYTF.

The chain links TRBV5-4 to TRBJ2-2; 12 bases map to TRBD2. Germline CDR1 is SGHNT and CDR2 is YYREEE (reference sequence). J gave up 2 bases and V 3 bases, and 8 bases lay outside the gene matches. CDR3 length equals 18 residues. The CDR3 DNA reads TGTGCCAGCAGCTCCGCGGGACTAGCGGGCATAAACACCGGGGAGCTGTTTTTT. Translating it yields CASSSAGLAGINTGELFF.

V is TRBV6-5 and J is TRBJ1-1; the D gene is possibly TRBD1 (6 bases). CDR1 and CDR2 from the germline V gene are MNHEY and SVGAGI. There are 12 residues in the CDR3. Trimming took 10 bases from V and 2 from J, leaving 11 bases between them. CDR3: CATARGNTEAFF. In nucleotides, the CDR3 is TGTGCCACCGCCAGGGGCAACACTGAAGCTTTCTTT.

The CDR3 loop reads CATSDGYMGQSGANVLTF. The CDR3, as DNA: TGTGCCACCAGTGACGGATATATGGGACAATCTGGGGCCAACGTCCTGACTTTC. The chain has TRBV24-1 and TRBJ2-6; TRBD1 is a possible D gene (6 bases). CDR3 size: 18 residues. The germline V gene encodes CDR1 KGHDR and CDR2 SFDVKD. The germline V and J ends were trimmed by 4 bases and 1 base, with 16 bases remaining between them.

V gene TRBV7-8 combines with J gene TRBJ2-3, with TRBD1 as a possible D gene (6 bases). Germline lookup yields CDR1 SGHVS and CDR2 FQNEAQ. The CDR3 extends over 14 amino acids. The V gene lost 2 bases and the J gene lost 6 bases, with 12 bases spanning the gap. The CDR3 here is CASSLFGQFDTQYF. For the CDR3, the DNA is TGTGCCAGCAGCTTATTTGGACAGTTTGATACGCAGTATTTT.

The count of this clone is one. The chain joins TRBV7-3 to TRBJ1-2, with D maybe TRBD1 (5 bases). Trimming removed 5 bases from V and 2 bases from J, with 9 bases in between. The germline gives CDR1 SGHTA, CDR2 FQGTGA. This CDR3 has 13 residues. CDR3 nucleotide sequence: TGTGCCAGCAGCCCACAGGCGAACTATGGCTACACCTTC. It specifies CASSPQANYGYTF.

This CDR3 reads CASSQRTGSRQTQYF. CDR3 DNA sequence: TGCGCCAGCAGCCAACGGACAGGGAGTAGGCAGACCCAGTACTTC. The rearrangement joins TRBV4-1 to TRBJ2-5, with 8 bases fitting TRBD1. Trimming removed 2 bases from V and 6 bases from J; junction bases left unmatched: 8. This CDR3 contains 15 residues. Germline-derived CDR1 and CDR2 are MGHRA and YSYEKL.

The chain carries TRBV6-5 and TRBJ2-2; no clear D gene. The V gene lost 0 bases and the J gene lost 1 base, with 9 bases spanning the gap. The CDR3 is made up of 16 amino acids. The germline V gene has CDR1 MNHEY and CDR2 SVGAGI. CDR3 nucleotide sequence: TGTGCCAGCAGTTACTCGATAGGGATGAACACCGGGGAGCTGTTTTTT. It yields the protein CASSYSIGMNTGELFF.

CDR3 in DNA: TGTGCCAGCAGCTTAAGGGGAGGTGAGCAGTTCTTC. This encodes CASSLRGGEQFF. This chain uses TRBV7-2 with TRBJ2-1, with D tentatively TRBD2 (6 bases). CDR3 length equals 12 residues. Germline-derived CDR1 and CDR2 are SGHTA and FQGNSA. V was shortened by 2 bases and J by 9 bases, with 8 bases between the two germline ends.

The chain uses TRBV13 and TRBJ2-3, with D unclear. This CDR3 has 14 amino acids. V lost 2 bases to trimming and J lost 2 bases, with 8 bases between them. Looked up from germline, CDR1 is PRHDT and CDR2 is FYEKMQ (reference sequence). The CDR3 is CASSLSPDTDTQYF. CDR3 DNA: TGTGCCAGCAGCTTATCCCCAGACACAGATACGCAGTATTTT.

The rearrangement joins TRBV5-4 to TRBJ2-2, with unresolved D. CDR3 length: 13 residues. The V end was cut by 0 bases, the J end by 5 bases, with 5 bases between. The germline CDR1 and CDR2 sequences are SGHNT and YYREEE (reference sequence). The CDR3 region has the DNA TGTGCCAGCAGCTTGGACGGGACCGGGGAGCTGTTTTTT. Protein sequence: CASSLDGTGELFF.

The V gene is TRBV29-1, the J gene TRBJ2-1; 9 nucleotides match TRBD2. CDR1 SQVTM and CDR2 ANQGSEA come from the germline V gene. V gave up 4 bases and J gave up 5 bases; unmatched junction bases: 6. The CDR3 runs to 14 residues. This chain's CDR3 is CSVAAGGFDNEQFF. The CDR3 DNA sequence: TGCAGCGTTGCAGCGGGAGGCTTCGACAATGAGCAGTTCTTC.

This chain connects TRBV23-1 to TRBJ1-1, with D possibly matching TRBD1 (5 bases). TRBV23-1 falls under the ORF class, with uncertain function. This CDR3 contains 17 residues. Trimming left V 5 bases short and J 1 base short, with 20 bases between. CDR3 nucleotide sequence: TGCGCCAGCAGTAGGGGCCCAATTATGGGTTCGAACACTGAAGCTTTCTTT. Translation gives CASSRGPIMGSNTEAFF.

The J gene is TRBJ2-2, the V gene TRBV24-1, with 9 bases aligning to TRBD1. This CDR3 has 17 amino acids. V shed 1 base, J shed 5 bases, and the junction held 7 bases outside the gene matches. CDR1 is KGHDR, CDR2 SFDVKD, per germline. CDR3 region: CATSDFKGQGRTGELFF. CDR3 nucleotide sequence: TGTGCCACCAGTGATTTCAAGGGACAGGGAAGAACCGGGGAGCTGTTTTTT.